This T cell receptor (beta chain) was identified during a study of response to subunit inactivated influenza vaccine. Using its own MiXCR run on the RT-PCR reads, TCRdb lists one record per CDR3 protein. The sample holds fewer than 350,000 distinct CDR3 sequences, about a fifth seen once. Study-wide findings and caveats: That few new T cells are recruited by each seasonal influenza vaccination was the authors' suggestion.

Germline V gene data show CDR1 as DFQATT and CDR2 as SNEGSKA (reference sequence). The CDR3 is 13 amino acids. The V end lost 2 bases, the J end lost 1 base, and 8 bases lay between the germline ends. This clonotype appeared many times. The antigen remains unidentified. This TCR was recovered from a man between 45 and 75 years old who received an inactivated influenza vaccine. The chain is built from TRBV20-1 and TRBJ1-1; possible D gene TRBD1, 5 bases. The sequenced sample was PBMCs from blood, obtained less than 22 months after vaccination. CDR3 bases: TGCAGTGCTAGACACCAGGGGAACACTGAAGCTTTCTTT. Encoded protein: CSARHQGNTEAFF.